These 8 T cell receptor beta chains share one sample of origin, sequenced in a study of cytomegalovirus exposure and HLA in healthy donors (dated by TCRdb to the late 2010s). The library came from the immunoSEQ multiplex PCR assay. For the multiplex PCR, a mixture combining 60 forward primers for TCR Vbeta segments and 13 reverse primers for TCR Jbeta segments was used. Here the immuneACCESS table is served through TCRdb, limited to in-frame sequences with V and J called. Missing clones are a known gap in these copies; in checked studies unresolved V genes cover under half, and the rest lacks a known reason. The sample table records 90,000 to 120,000 clones; over 80% of these occur just once. The leading ten clones occupy 2% to 3% of the sample. The specimen sequenced was PBMCs. The receptors come from a man aged 30 to 45 in good health and CMV-seropositive.

The rearrangement joins TRBV5-1 to TRBJ2-5, with 9 positions matching TRBD2. V dropped 4 bases and J dropped 5; count of bases not matched to a gene: 12. The germline V gene encodes CDR1 SGHRS and CDR2 YFSETQ. This CDR3 spans 16 amino acids. The CDR3 is CASSPLALAGVETQYF. The CDR3 DNA is TGCGCCAGCAGCCCCCTAGCTTTAGCGGGGGTGGAGACCCAGTACTTC. Combining the CDR3 with reference TRBV5-1 and TRBJ2-5 gives the whole variable domain KAGVTQTPRYLIKTRGQQVTLSCSPISGHRSVSWYQQTPGQGLQFLFEYFSETQRNKGNFPGRFSGRQFSNSRSEMNVSTLELGDSALYLCASSPLALAGVETQYFGPGTRLLVL.

The chain is built from TRBV7-6 and TRBJ2-5; the match to TRBD2 covers 11 bases. The J call may be incorrect, as the DNA end agrees better with TRBJ2-7. The CDR3 has 17 amino acids. Germline V gene lookup returns CDR1 SGHVS and CDR2 FNYEAQ. CDR3 region: CASSQTSGVTSSYEQYF. The CDR3 nucleotides are TGTGCCAGCAGCCAGACTAGCGGGGTCACCAGTTCCTACGAGCAGTACTTC.

The chain uses TRBV1 and TRBJ2-3; the table names TRBD2, a call not compared with the DNA. TRBV1 is assigned pseudogene status. CDR3 length: 18 amino acids. Here the CDR3 reads CTSSRQNERGGTTDTQYF. The CDR3 region has the DNA TGCACCAGCAGCCGACAGAATGAGCGGGGGGGTACCACAGATACGCAGTATTTT.

In DNA, the CDR3 is TGTGCCAGCAGCTTACGACAGGGGATCACGAATGAGCAGTTCTTC. As protein: CASSLRQGITNEQFF. The rearrangement links TRBV21-1 to TRBJ2-1; TRBD1, the D gene given by the table, was not confirmed from the DNA. TRBV21-1 is an annotated pseudogene. The CDR3 totals 15 residues.

V and J are TRBV7-2 and TRBJ2-1; the match to TRBD2 covers 12 bases. The V and J ends lost 7 bases and 6 bases, in that order; junction bases with no gene match: 10. The CDR3 totals 16 residues. Germline CDR1 reads SGHTA; CDR2 reads FQGNSA. CDR3 residues: CASTQGLAGPLNEQFF. CDR3 bases: TGTGCCAGCACCCAAGGACTAGCGGGACCACTCAATGAGCAGTTCTTC.

The J gene is TRBJ2-5, the V gene TRBV7-2; 13 bases align to TRBD2. The CDR3 runs 15 residues. From germline, CDR1 is SGHTA and CDR2 FQGNSA. J was trimmed by 4 bases and V by 4 bases; bases with no gene match: 3. The chain's CDR3 is CASSSLAGGLETQYF. In nucleotides, the CDR3 is TGTGCCAGCAGCTCACTAGCGGGGGGGCTAGAGACCCAGTACTTC.

This clone has just one count. The chain's CDR3 is CASSLVSGSRETQYF. CDR3 DNA sequence: TGTGCCAGCAGCTTAGTTTCCGGGTCGAGGGAGACCCAGTACTTC. The genes are TRBV11-2 and TRBJ2-5; D not certain. CDR1 SGHAT and CDR2 FQNNGV come from the germline V gene. Trimming pared 1 base from V and 5 bases from J, leaving 14 bases between. The CDR3 sequence is 15 residues long.

The gene calls are TRBV7-9 and TRBJ1-6; 7 nucleotides line up with TRBD1. J lost 5 bases, V lost 4 bases, and 11 bases had no gene match. Germline V gene data show CDR1 as SEHNR and CDR2 as FQNEAQ (reference sequence). The CDR3 is made up of 17 amino acids. The CDR3 loop is CASSYLGTESDNSPLHF. The CDR3 region has the DNA TGTGCCAGCAGCTACCTAGGGACAGAATCTGATAATTCACCCCTCCACTTT.